Following are 24 T cell receptor beta chains from one sample sequenced in a study of radiation and T cells in renal cell carcinoma (dated by TCRdb to about 2020). The sample's time point, from its label and the paper: blood 2 weeks post-SBRT. The treatment or condition label of this sample denotes: 15 Gy SBRT to primary tumor, nephrectomy 4 weeks later. The library was made by the immunoSEQ multiplex PCR assay. This immuneACCESS table, as held by TCRdb, lists in-frame sequences with V and J called but not all clones. Of the missing ones, under half trace to an unresolved V gene in checked studies; the others have no known cause. For this sample there are some 72,000 clones; over 80% appear just once. The top ten clonotypes cover 5.8% of the sample. Sequencing was performed on blood, taken from a patient whose treatment included radiotherapy and nephrectomy. All receptors derive from a man aged 55 to 69 with renal cell carcinoma.

The CDR3 reads CASSPLGHYGYTF. For the CDR3, the DNA is TGTGCCAGCAGCCCATTGGGGCACTATGGCTACACCTTC. The J gene is TRBJ1-2, the V gene TRBV6-1; a possible D gene is TRBD1 (5 bases). V was cut by 6 bases and J by 3 bases, with 11 bases left in between. The germline V gene encodes CDR1 MNHNS and CDR2 SASEGT. The CDR3 runs to 13 residues.

The CDR3 spells CASSHVIGGRGRGTEAFF. CDR3 nucleotides: TGCGCCAGCAGCCATGTTATAGGGGGCCGAGGTAGAGGCACTGAAGCTTTCTTT. The V and J genes are TRBV4-1 and TRBJ1-1, with TRBD1 matching over 7 bases. The CDR3 is 18 amino acids. From germline, CDR1 is MGHRA and CDR2 YSYEKL. Trimming cost V 3 bases and J 4 bases; bases outside gene matches: 17.

This clone was detected a few times. This chain joins TRBV4-1 and TRBJ2-7; 9 positions agree with TRBD2. The junction had 8 bases not matched to a gene; V was cut back by 4 bases and J by 4 bases. Germline CDR1 reads MGHRA; CDR2 reads YSYEKL. This CDR3 comprises 15 residues. CDR3 in amino acids: CASSPEGSGRYEQYF. Written as DNA, the CDR3 is TGCGCCAGCAGCCCCGAGGGTAGCGGGAGATACGAGCAGTACTTC.

The J gene is TRBJ2-1, the V gene TRBV5-1; 9 bases agree with TRBD1. V dropped 2 bases and J dropped 3; count of bases not matched to a gene: 6. CDR3 size: 16 residues. Germline assignment: CDR1 SGHRS and CDR2 YFSETQ. The CDR3 sequence is CASSLTGQGYYNEQFF. For the CDR3, the DNA is TGCGCCAGCAGCTTAACTGGACAGGGGTACTACAATGAGCAGTTCTTC.

This chain uses TRBV7-8 with TRBJ1-4; D unresolved. V lost 2 bases and J 1 base, leaving 23 bases between the germline ends. Germline V CDR1 and CDR2: SGHVS, FQNEAQ. The CDR3 loop spans 20 amino acids. The CDR3 nucleotides are TGTGCCAGCAGCTTAATCATCTGGACGGCCCGTCAGCAAACTAATGAAAAACTGTTTTTT. Its protein is CASSLIIWTARQQTNEKLFF.

For the CDR3, the DNA is TGTGCCAGCAACCCTAGGGGGACAGGGGACAATGAGCAGTTCTTC. Residues: CASNPRGTGDNEQFF. The chain joins TRBV5-6 to TRBJ2-1; 10 nucleotides line up with TRBD1. Germline CDR1 reads SGHDT; CDR2 reads YYEEEE. This CDR3 spans 15 amino acids. The junction had 8 bases not matched to a gene; V was cut back by 6 bases and J by 5 bases.

This chain links TRBV28 with TRBJ1-1, with D tentatively TRBD1 (6 bases). V gave up 7 bases and J gave up 4 bases, with 16 bases separating them. The CDR3 has 14 amino acids. Per germline, CDR1 MDHEN and CDR2 SYDVKM. The CDR3 sequence: CASIWGGLRTEAFF. Written as DNA, the CDR3 is TGTGCCAGCATCTGGGGGGGGCTTCGCACTGAAGCTTTCTTT.

CDR3 sequence (DNA): TGTGCCAGCAGCTTAATCGTAATAGCGGGAGGGGAGCAGTACTTC. Protein product: CASSLIVIAGGEQYF. The V call is TRBV11-2, the J call TRBJ2-7; TRBD2 matches at 11 bases. Germline CDR1 SGHAT, CDR2 FQNNGV. The junction had 7 bases not matched to a gene; V was cut back by 2 bases and J by 7 bases. The CDR3 spans 15 residues.

The chain carries TRBV7-9 and TRBJ2-7; D is unresolved. The CDR3 consists of 16 residues. CDR1 is SEHNR and CDR2 is FQNEAQ in the germline V gene (reference sequence). With 1 base removed from V and 2 bases from J, the gap between germline ends came to 15 bases. The CDR3 nucleotides read TGTGCCAGCAGCTTAGTGGGTGGACCTACTCCCTACGAGCAGTACTTC. Amino acids: CASSLVGGPTPYEQYF. Complete variable domain (other parts from reference TRBV7-9 and TRBJ2-7): DTGVSQNPRHKITKRGQNVTFRCDPISEHNRLYWYRQTLGQGPEFLTYFQNEAQLEKSRLLSDRFSAERPKGSFSTLEIQRTEQGDSAMYLCASSLVGGPTPYEQYFGPGTRLTVT.

J is TRBJ1-3 and V is TRBV7-9; a possible D gene is TRBD1 (6 bases). Germline V gives CDR1 SEHNR, CDR2 FQNEAQ (reference sequence). The CDR3 length is 16 residues. The germline V and J ends were trimmed by 5 bases and 4 bases, with 18 bases remaining between them. For the CDR3, the DNA is TGTGCCAGCAGCCCTAGAGGGGGGGCGGAAGGAAACACCATATATTTT. It specifies CASSPRGGAEGNTIYF.

This chain links TRBV5-5 with TRBJ2-5, with D tentatively TRBD2 (6 bases). V lost 3 bases and J lost 3, with 15 bases in between. Looked up from germline, CDR1 is SGHKS and CDR2 is YYEKEE (reference sequence). This CDR3 is 15 amino acids long. The CDR3 loop is CASSSLGGAEETQYF. CDR3 sequence (DNA): TGTGCCAGCAGCTCCCTAGGCGGGGCCGAAGAGACCCAGTACTTC.

V and J are TRBV5-1 and TRBJ1-1; D not certain. CDR3 length equals 16 residues. V was trimmed by 4 bases and J by 0 bases, leaving 16 bases between them. Germline-derived CDR1 and CDR2 are SGHRS and YFSETQ. The CDR3 sequence is CASSANAFQVNTEAFF. As DNA, the CDR3 is TGCGCCAGCAGCGCCAACGCGTTTCAGGTGAACACTGAAGCTTTCTTT.

This chain uses TRBV5-1 with TRBJ1-1; the D gene is possibly TRBD1 (6 bases). Per the germline V gene, CDR1 is SGHRS and CDR2 is YFSETQ. The V and J ends lost 7 bases and 5 bases respectively, with 12 bases between them. CDR3 length: 12 residues. CDR3 in DNA: TGCGCCAGCGCAGGGACAAGAACTGAAGCTTTCTTT. Residues: CASAGTRTEAFF.

The gene calls are TRBV19 and TRBJ2-1; tentative D call: TRBD2 (5 bases). Per the germline V gene, CDR1 is LNHDA and CDR2 is SQIVND (reference sequence). V gave up 5 bases and J gave up 10 bases, with 15 bases separating them. The CDR3 consists of 13 residues. The CDR3 reads CASSSSSSGEQFF. For the CDR3, the DNA is TGTGCCAGTAGTTCCTCATCATCGGGGGAGCAGTTCTTC. The entire variable domain, with the rest obtained from reference TRBV19 and TRBJ2-1, is as follows: DGGITQSPKYLFRKEGQNVTLSCEQNLNHDAMYWYRQDPGQGLRLIYYSQIVNDFQKGDIAEGYSVSREKKESFPLTVTSAQKNPTAFYLCASSSSSSGEQFFGPGTRLTVL.

The genes are TRBV28 and TRBJ2-7, with a tentative D call TRBD1 (5 bases). Germline V lookup: CDR1 MDHEN, CDR2 SYDVKM. Trimming took off 6 bases at V and 3 bases at J, with 15 bases between the two ends. This CDR3 has 14 residues. The CDR3 nucleotides read TGTGCCAGCAGGCTAGGGTTAGGGGTCTACGAGCAGTACTTC. Translation gives CASRLGLGVYEQYF.

CDR3 protein: CASSQQYSNQPQHF. CDR3 in DNA: TGTGCCAGCAGTCAACAGTATAGCAATCAGCCCCAGCATTTT. The genes are TRBV6-5 and TRBJ1-5; D is ambiguous. Trimming took off 5 bases at V and 0 bases at J, with 8 bases between the two ends. The CDR3 spans 14 residues. CDR1 and CDR2 from the germline V gene are MNHEY and SVGAGI.

The chain is built from TRBV7-8 and TRBJ2-7; 9 bases align to TRBD1. With V trimmed by 3 bases and J by 6 bases, 6 bases remained unmatched. Looked up from germline, CDR1 is SGHVS and CDR2 is FQNEAQ. CDR3 length: 14 amino acids. The CDR3 loop reads CASSLRDRGSEQYF. The CDR3, as DNA: TGTGCCAGCAGCTTGCGCGACAGGGGGAGCGAGCAGTACTTC.

The chain uses TRBV9 and TRBJ2-5; D is perhaps TRBD1 (7 bases). This CDR3 region has 14 residues. Germline lookup yields CDR1 SGDLS and CDR2 YYNGEE. Trimming left V 4 bases short and J 5 bases short, with 15 bases between. CDR3: CASSPRSGGETQYF. CDR3 DNA: TGTGCCAGCAGCCCCCGGTCAGGGGGGGAGACCCAGTACTTC.

The V call is TRBV10-3, the J call TRBJ2-7; 16 positions agree with TRBD2. Per the germline V gene, CDR1 is ENHRY and CDR2 is SYGVKD. This CDR3 has 19 residues. V lost 2 bases, J lost 0 bases, and 7 bases stayed unmatched. This CDR3 reads CAISEAGTSGRDSSYEQYF. The DNA for the CDR3 is TGTGCCATCAGTGAGGCTGGGACTAGCGGGAGGGATAGCTCCTACGAGCAGTACTTC.

This clone was seen a single time. The J gene is TRBJ2-7, the V gene TRBV6-1; the match to TRBD2 covers 10 bases. CDR1 MNHNS and CDR2 SASEGT come from the germline V gene. With 1 base clipped from V and 4 bases from J, the junction kept 4 bases outside the gene matches. CDR3 length: 15 amino acids. CDR3 nucleotides: TGTGCCAGCAGTGAAGTAGGACTAGCGGTTTACGAGCAGTACTTC. It is translated as CASSEVGLAVYEQYF.

The V gene is TRBV19, the J gene TRBJ2-1; a weak D match, TRBD2 (5 bases). The CDR3 extends over 13 amino acids. CDR1 LNHDA and CDR2 SQIVND come from the germline V gene (reference sequence). V was shortened by 5 bases and J by 7 bases, with 12 bases between the two germline ends. DNA for the CDR3: TGTGCCAGTAGTGAGGGAATCACAAATGAGCAGTTCTTC. Its protein is CASSEGITNEQFF.

Note on this clone: The junction departs from germline at one end; a sequencing error may be responsible. CDR3 nucleotides: TGTGCCAGCTCGCCACAGGCGGGGGAGAGGGGCTACACCTTC. Residues: CASSPQAGERGYTF. V gene TRBV18 combines with J gene TRBJ1-2; a weak D match, TRBD1 (5 bases). From germline, CDR1 is KGHSH and CDR2 LQKENI. The CDR3 has 14 residues.

The chain combines TRBV5-1 with TRBJ1-2, with D uncertain. Per the germline V gene, CDR1 is SGHRS and CDR2 is YFSETQ. This CDR3 has 13 residues. Trimming took off 3 bases at V and 8 bases at J, with 14 bases between the two ends. In nucleotides, the CDR3 is TGCGCCAGCAGCTCCGAGACATCGGCCGGCTACACCTTC. Encoded protein: CASSSETSAGYTF.

The chain couples TRBV5-1 to TRBJ2-7, with 14 bases aligning to TRBD2. Germline V gene sequence: CDR1 SGHRS, CDR2 YFSETQ. The CDR3 covers 16 residues. V shed 4 bases, J shed 5 bases, and the junction held 8 bases outside the gene matches. CDR3 protein: CASSQQPGLAGDEQYF. Here the CDR3 DNA reads TGCGCCAGCAGCCAACAACCGGGACTAGCGGGAGACGAGCAGTACTTC.